This TCR beta chain was identified in a study of T cells in Graves' hyperthyroidism and ophthalmopathy. The study's findings and limits: Blood also held most thyroid clonotypes expanded beyond 0.001. Before onset, ophthalmopathy was predicted by the model a median around 6 months earlier.

From RNA transcripts, TCR beta CDR3 regions were amplified. First-round RT-PCR with HTBI primers amplified the TCR CDR3 region. TCRdb redid the calling of the multiplex PCR reads with MiXCR, one entry per CDR3 protein. The sample lists roughly 660,000 distinct CDR3 sequences; roughly 17% were seen once. Used for diagnoses were clinical symptoms, serum thyroxine and TRAb, thyroid ultrasound and orbital computed tomography. This clonotype has ten or more counts. What it recognizes is unknown. The V end lost 3 bases, the J end lost 4 bases, and 12 bases lay between the germline ends. The CDR3 totals 14 residues. In germline, CDR1 is KGHSH, CDR2 LQKENI.

The sequenced material came from blood. The rearrangement uses TRBV18 and TRBJ1-1, with TRBD1 as a possible D gene (5 bases). This TCR was recovered from a man aged 50-60 years with Graves' hyperthyroidism. The CDR3 region has the DNA TGTGCCAGCTCACCCCCAGGGTTTAGCACTGAAGCTTTCTTT. It yields the protein CASSPPGFSTEAFF.